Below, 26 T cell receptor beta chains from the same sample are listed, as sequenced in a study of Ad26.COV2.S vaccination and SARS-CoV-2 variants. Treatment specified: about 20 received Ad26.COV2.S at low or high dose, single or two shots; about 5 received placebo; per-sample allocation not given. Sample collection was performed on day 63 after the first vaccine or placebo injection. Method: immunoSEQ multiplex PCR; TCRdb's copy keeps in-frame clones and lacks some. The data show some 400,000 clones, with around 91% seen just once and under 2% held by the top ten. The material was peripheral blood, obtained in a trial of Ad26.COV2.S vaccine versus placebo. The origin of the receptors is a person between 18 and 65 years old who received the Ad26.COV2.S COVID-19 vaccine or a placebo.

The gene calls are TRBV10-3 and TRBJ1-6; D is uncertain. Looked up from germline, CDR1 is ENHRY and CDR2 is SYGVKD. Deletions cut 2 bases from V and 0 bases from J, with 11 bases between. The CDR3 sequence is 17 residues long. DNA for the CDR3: TGTGCCATCAGTGAGCCGATTGGTCCCTCCTATAATTCACCCCTCCACTTT. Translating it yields CAISEPIGPSYNSPLHF.

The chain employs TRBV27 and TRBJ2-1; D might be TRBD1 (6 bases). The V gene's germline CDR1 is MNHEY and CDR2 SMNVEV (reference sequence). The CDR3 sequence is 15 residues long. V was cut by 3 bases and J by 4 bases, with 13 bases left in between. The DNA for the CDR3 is TGTGCCAGCAGTTTGGGGGCCTGGAGGTACAATGAGCAGTTCTTC. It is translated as CASSLGAWRYNEQFF.

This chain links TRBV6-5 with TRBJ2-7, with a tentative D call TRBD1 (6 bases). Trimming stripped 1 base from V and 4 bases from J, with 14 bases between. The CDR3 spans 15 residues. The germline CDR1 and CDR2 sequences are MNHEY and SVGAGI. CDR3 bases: TGTGCCAGCAGTTACTTACTTCAGGGGAAGTACGAGCAGTACTTC. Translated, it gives CASSYLLQGKYEQYF.

The CDR3 loop reads CASSMGVSLFYEQYF. The CDR3 nucleotides are TGTGCCAGTAGTATGGGGGTGAGTCTCTTCTACGAGCAGTACTTC. This rearrangement joins TRBV19 to TRBJ2-7; D could derive from TRBD1 or TRBD2 (5 bases each). This CDR3 comprises 15 residues. V shed 3 bases and J shed 3 bases, with 15 bases lying between them. Per germline, CDR1 LNHDA and CDR2 SQIVND (reference sequence).

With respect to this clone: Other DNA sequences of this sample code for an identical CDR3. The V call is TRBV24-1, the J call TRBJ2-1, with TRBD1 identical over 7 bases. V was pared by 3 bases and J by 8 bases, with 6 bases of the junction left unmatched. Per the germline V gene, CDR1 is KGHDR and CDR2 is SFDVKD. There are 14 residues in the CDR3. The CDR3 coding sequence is TGTGCCACCAGTGATCCATCCAGGGGGTATGAGCAGTTCTTC. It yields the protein CATSDPSRGYEQFF.

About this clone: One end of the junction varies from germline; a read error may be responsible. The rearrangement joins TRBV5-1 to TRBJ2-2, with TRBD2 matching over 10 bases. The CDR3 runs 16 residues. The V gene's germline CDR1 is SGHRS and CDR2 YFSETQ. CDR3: CASSTGGLANTGELFF. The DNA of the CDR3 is TGCGCCAGCAGCACGGGGGGACTAGCGAATACCGGGGAGCTGTTTTTT.

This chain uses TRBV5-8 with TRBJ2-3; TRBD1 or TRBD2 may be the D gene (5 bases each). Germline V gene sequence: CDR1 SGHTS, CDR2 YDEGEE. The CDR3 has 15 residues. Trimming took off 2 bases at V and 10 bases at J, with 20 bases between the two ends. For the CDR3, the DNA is TGTGCCAGCAGCTTTGGGGCGGGCCGAGGTTCCTCGCAGTATTTT. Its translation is CASSFGAGRGSSQYF.

The CDR3 sequence is CASSQRGVNTGELFF. In DNA form, the CDR3 reads TGTGCCAGCAGCCAAAGGGGGGTAAACACCGGGGAGCTGTTTTTT. The chain has TRBV3-1 (or the pseudogene TRBV3-2) and TRBJ2-2; D is perhaps TRBD1 or TRBD2 (6 bases each). The germline V gene has CDR1 LGHDT and CDR2 YNNKEL (reference sequence). The CDR3 runs 15 residues. Trimming left V 2 bases short and J 2 bases short, with 9 bases between.

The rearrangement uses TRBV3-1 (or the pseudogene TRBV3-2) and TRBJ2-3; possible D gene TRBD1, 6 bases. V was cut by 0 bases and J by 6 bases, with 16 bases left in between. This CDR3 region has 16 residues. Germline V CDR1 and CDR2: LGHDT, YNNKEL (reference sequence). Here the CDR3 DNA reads TGTGCCAGCAGCCAAGATACAGGGTGGGGTGTGGATACGCAGTATTTT. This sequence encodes CASSQDTGWGVDTQYF.

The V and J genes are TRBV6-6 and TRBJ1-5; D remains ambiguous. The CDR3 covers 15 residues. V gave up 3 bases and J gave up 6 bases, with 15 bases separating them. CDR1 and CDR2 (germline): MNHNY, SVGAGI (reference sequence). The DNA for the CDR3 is TGTGCCAGCAGTTATCCAGGCCCCTCGGGTCAGCCCCAGCATTTT. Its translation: CASSYPGPSGQPQHF.

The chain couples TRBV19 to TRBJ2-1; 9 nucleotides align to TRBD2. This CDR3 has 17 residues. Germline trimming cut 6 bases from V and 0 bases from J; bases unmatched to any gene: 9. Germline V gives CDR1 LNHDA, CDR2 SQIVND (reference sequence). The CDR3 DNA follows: TGTGCCAGTAGACGGAGCGGGAGGCCTAGCTCCTACAATGAGCAGTTCTTC. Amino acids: CASRRSGRPSSYNEQFF. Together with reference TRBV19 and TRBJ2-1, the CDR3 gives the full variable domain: DGGITQSPKYLFRKEGQNVTLSCEQNLNHDAMYWYRQDPGQGLRLIYYSQIVNDFQKGDIAEGYSVSREKKESFPLTVTSAQKNPTAFYLCASRRSGRPSSYNEQFFGPGTRLTVL.

The CDR3 DNA reads as TGTGCCAGCAGCTTGGGGACTAGCGACGCGTACAATGAGCAGTTCTTC. Its translation: CASSLGTSDAYNEQFF. V is TRBV5-4 and J is TRBJ2-1; TRBD2 aligns across 9 bases. Germline trimming cut 0 bases from V and 4 bases from J; bases unmatched to any gene: 5. Germline-derived CDR1 and CDR2 are SGHNT and YYREEE (reference sequence). The CDR3 consists of 16 residues.

In DNA form, the CDR3 reads TGCGCCAGCAGCTTGTCACCTAGCGGACACAATGAGCAGTTCTTC. Amino acids: CASSLSPSGHNEQFF. The chain is built from TRBV5-1 and TRBJ2-1, with 7 bases lining up with TRBD2. V trimming: 1 base; J trimming: 5 bases; junction bases outside the gene matches: 6. From germline, CDR1 is SGHRS and CDR2 YFSETQ. The CDR3 length is 15 residues. The variable domain in full, completed from reference TRBV5-1 and TRBJ2-1, reads KAGVTQTPRYLIKTRGQQVTLSCSPISGHRSVSWYQQTPGQGLQFLFEYFSETQRNKGNFPGRFSGRQFSNSRSEMNVSTLELGDSALYLCASSLSPSGHNEQFFGPGTRLTVL.

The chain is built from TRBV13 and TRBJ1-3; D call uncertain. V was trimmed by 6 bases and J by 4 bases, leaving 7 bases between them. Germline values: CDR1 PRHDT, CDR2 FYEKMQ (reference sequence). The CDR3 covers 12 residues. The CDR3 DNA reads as TGTGCCAGCAGGGCCCCGGGAAACACCATATATTTT. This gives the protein CASRAPGNTIYF.

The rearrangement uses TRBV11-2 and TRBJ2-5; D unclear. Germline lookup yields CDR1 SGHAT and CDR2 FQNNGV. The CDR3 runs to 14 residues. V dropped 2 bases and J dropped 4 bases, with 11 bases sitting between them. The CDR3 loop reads CASSLMGWSETQYF. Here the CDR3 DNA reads TGTGCCAGCAGCTTAATGGGGTGGTCAGAGACCCAGTACTTC.

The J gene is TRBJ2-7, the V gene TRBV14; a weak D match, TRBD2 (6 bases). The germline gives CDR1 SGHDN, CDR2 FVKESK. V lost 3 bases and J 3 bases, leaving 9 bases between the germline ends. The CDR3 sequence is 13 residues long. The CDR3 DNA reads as TGTGCCAGCAGCCATGTCGGGGGCTACGAGCAGTACTTC. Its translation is CASSHVGGYEQYF.

The CDR3 region has the DNA TGTGCCTGGAGTTTGGGGACAGGGGGTCAGCCCCAGCATTTT. This codes for CAWSLGTGGQPQHF. The rearrangement links TRBV30 to TRBJ1-5; 11 bases are a match to TRBD1. Germline lookup yields CDR1 GTSNPN and CDR2 SVGIG (reference sequence). This CDR3 comprises 14 residues. V gave up 2 bases and J gave up 6 bases; unmatched junction bases: 3.

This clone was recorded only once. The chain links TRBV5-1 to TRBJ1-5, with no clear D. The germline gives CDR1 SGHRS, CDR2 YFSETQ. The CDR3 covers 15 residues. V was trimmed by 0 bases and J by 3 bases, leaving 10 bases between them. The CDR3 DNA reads TGCGCCAGCAGCTTGGACTCAGGACCCAATCAGCCCCAGCATTTT. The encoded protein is CASSLDSGPNQPQHF.

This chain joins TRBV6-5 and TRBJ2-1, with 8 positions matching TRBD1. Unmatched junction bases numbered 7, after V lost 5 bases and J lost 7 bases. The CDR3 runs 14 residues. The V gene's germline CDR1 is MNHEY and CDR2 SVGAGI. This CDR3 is CASSIQDRANEQFF. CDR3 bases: TGTGCCAGCAGTATTCAGGACAGGGCGAATGAGCAGTTCTTC.

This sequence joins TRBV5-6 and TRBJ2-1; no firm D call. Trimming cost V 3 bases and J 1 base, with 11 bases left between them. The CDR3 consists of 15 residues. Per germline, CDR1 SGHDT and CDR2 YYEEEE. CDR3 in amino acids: CASSYEPESYNEQFF. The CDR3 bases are TGTGCCAGCAGCTACGAGCCTGAATCCTACAATGAGCAGTTCTTC.

This CDR3 is CASSQVGLAGSYEQYF. DNA of the CDR3: TGCGCCAGCAGCCAGGTGGGACTAGCGGGGTCCTACGAGCAGTACTTC. This rearrangement joins TRBV4-1 to TRBJ2-7; TRBD2 aligns across 13 bases. The CDR3 is 16 amino acids. With V trimmed by 3 bases and J by 1 base, 3 bases remained unmatched. Germline loops: CDR1 MGHRA, CDR2 YSYEKL.

CDR3 sequence reads: CAISEGQGGNQPQHF. CDR3 coding DNA: TGTGCCATCAGTGAGGGACAGGGAGGCAATCAGCCCCAGCATTTT. The rearrangement joins TRBV10-3 to TRBJ1-5; 8 bases match TRBD1. From germline, CDR1 is ENHRY and CDR2 SYGVKD. Losses at the gene ends were 2 bases for V and 2 bases for J; bases not matched to a gene: 2. This CDR3 has 15 amino acids.

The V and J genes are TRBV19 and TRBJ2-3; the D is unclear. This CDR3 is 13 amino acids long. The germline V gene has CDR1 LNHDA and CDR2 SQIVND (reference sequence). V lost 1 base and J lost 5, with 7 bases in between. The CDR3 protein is CASSIVRGDTQYF. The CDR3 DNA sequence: TGTGCCAGTAGTATAGTGCGCGGAGATACGCAGTATTTT. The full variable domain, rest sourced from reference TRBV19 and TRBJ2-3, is DGGITQSPKYLFRKEGQNVTLSCEQNLNHDAMYWYRQDPGQGLRLIYYSQIVNDFQKGDIAEGYSVSREKKESFPLTVTSAQKNPTAFYLCASSIVRGDTQYFGPGTRLTVL.

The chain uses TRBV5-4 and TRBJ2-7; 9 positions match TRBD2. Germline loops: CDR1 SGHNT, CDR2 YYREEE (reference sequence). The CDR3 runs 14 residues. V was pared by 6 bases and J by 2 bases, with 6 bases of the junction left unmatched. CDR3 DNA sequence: TGTGCCAGCACCCTTAGCGGGAGTACCTACGAGCAGTACTTC. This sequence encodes CASTLSGSTYEQYF.

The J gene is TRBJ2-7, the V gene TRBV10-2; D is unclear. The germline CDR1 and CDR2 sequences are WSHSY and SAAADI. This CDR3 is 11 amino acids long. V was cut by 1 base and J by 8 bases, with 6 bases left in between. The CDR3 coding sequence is TGCGCCAGCAGTGAGTATAGGAAGCAGTACTTC. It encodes CASSEYRKQYF.

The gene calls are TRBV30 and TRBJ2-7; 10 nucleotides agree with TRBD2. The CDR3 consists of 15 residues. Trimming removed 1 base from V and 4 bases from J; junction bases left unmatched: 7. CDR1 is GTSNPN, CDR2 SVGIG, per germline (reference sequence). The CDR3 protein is CAWSAPSGSPYEQYF. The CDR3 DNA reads TGTGCCTGGAGTGCCCCTAGCGGGAGTCCATACGAGCAGTACTTC.